The entry below describes one TCR beta chain. No cognate antigen has been identified for it. Base-call qualities are not available, and no considerably larger clone is one nucleotide away. V is reduced by 3 bases and J by 8 bases, leaving a spacing of 25 bases between them. For CDR1 and CDR2, the germline V gene (reference sequence) lists PRHDT and FYEKMQ. Including cysteine and phenylalanine, the CDR3 has 17 amino acids. Only the CDR3 part of the read is kept: 51 bases, read in frame from the first base. Library creation used the immunoSEQ multiplex PCR assay. For the multiplex PCR, a mixture combining 60 forward primers for TCR Vbeta segments and 13 reverse primers for TCR Jbeta segments was used. Amplification of the CDR3 region of rearranged TCR beta genes was performed with a multiplex PCR assay on genomic DNA. Amplified TCR beta libraries were sequenced as 87-base-pair reads on the Illumina HiSeq System. The original methods were these. A later analysis counted some 80 million unique TCR beta chains across the 700 or so repertoires, and 9.5 million to 11 million of these chains were shared by at least two donors. To remove PCR and sequencing errors, raw reads were error-corrected and collapsed into unique sequences using a nearest-neighbor algorithm that merged closely related sequences. CDR3 sequences were aligned to IMGT reference sequences to assign V, D and J gene segments. For a sequence to be retained, a match of at least six nucleotides was required to both a V gene segment and a J gene segment. Rearrangements were classified as productive when the CDR3 lacked stop codons and remained in frame with V and J, and all other rearrangements were classified as non-productive. CDR3 was defined according to IMGT convention as the region running from the second conserved V-encoded cysteine to the conserved J-encoded phenylalanine. In an earlier analysis of around 640 of the donors, sequences lacking an unambiguous match to a single V gene segment were excluded. An earlier analysis of approximately 590 of the donors classified V segments as functional when productive rearrangements were above 56.7% and as segregating when the standard deviation between donors was above 5%. To diagnose cytomegalovirus status from the catalog of TCR beta chain sequences, a statistical classification framework was built. A later analysis assigned V and J genes by comparing TCR nucleotide sequences with IMGT/GENE-DB human TR gene sequences. In a later analysis, CDR3 sequences and most-parsimonious VDJ recombination scenarios were assigned using the TCRdist pipeline. In a later analysis, each TCR beta chain was defined by its CDR3 amino acid sequence together with its V-gene family, and reads lacking a unique V-gene family were excluded. A later analysis removed 550 to 650 highly shared, low-generation-probability nucleotide sequences to deal with suspected cross-contamination and a sequencing artifact. In a later analysis, a clonal expansion index was calculated for each public chain from normalized within-repertoire ranks of inferred template counts. Generation probabilities in a later analysis came from a VDJ recombination model fitted to out-of-frame rearrangements, and those results were checked against IGoR. In a later analysis, TCR-TCR, TCR-HLA and TCR-CMV co-occurrence was scored with hypergeometric tests, and a repertoire-size bias correction was applied to TCR pairs. A later analysis estimated false discovery rates by permuting HLA or CMV assignments 20 times. In a later analysis, co-occurring TCRs were grouped using DBSCAN, and TCRdist sequence similarity was added for clustering within HLA-allele-positive subsets. For co-occurrence clustering, repertoires with fewer than 30,000 or more than 120,000 public chains were excluded, along with about five repertoires with anomalous nucleotide sharing. This is the immuneACCESS table as TCRdb keeps it, with only in-frame sequences that have V and J called. A part of the clones is gone; compared with another copy, unresolved V genes explain less than half, and the rest is unexplained. The V and J calls and clone size are taken from that table; D and trimming were inferred from the DNA. The sample table holds about 160,000 clones, of which 75% to 80% were seen once. The leading ten clones occupy 0.98% of the sample.

In total, approximately 690 healthy bone marrow donors made up the cohort. Cohort members were all nominally healthy when sampled, although unrecorded immune exposures were likely present. The donor tested CMV seropositive, placing the donor among the 289 seropositive members of the cohort. Every donor gave a peripheral blood sample, and the peripheral blood mononuclear cells from that sample were used for TCR beta sequencing. Genomic DNA extraction from the blood cell samples was performed with the Qiagen DNeasy Blood Extraction Kit. This specimen comes from a study of cytomegalovirus exposure and HLA in healthy donors (dated 2017 in TCRdb). Regarding the research as a whole: According to an earlier analysis of 587 of the donors, about 190 million T cells yielded 117 million unique TCR beta sequences and 250 to 350 Gb of sequence data. Roughly 5 DR-DQ haplotypes were treated as single units for association and clustering because of strong linkage in the cohort. Besides the first cohort of some 670 subjects, a separate validation cohort made up of about 120 different subjects was used. Every repertoire in the discovery cohort had been generated on one and the same sequencing platform. In the later analysis, no new phenotypic data were used to find candidate immune exposures; instead, reliance was placed on TCR beta sequences and their occurrence across donors. In a later genetic analysis, genome-wide SNP genotypes for about three fifths of the roughly 670 donors were used, and that subset was treated as a discovery cohort. An early release that covered roughly 600 HLA-typed donors contained about 300 gigabases of sequencing data and approximately 85 million unique TCR sequences. Using immunosequencing, the study profiled T cell repertoires from fewer than 850 subjects and related those repertoires to cytomegalovirus serostatus. To predict cytomegalovirus infection status, the study brought together high-throughput TCR immunosequencing, statistical association of individual TCRs with disease status, and machine learning. Donor age, sex, ethnicity and CMV serostatus were compiled together with the repertoire data. A later analysis re-examined previously published TCR beta repertoires from hundreds of donors and added high-resolution HLA genotyping to investigate patterns of TCR occurrence. Typing coverage varied by locus: roughly 629-640 donors for A, B, C, DRB1 and DQB1; about 520 for DQA1; approximately 570 for DPA1; 450 to 480 for DPB1. The study aimed to test whether cataloging public T cell receptors could reveal signatures of past pathogen exposure. An earlier analysis of approximately 630 of the donors applied high-throughput TCR beta sequencing to assess whether each TCR beta V gene segment acted as functional or pseudogenic. The genetic ancestry cluster associated with self-reported Caucasian donors included 81% of the 300 to 450 genotyped donors. On average, over 200,000 unique TCR beta nucleotide sequences were sequenced per donor among a few hundred genotyped donors of the cohort, with roughly 18% of those sequences being non-productive. HLA typing covered class I and class II loci at four-digit resolution. Findings and caveats that apply to the study as a whole: The classifier was reported to diagnose cytomegalovirus status with high specificity and sensitivity in both the original cohort and the validation cohort. Across donors, most TCR sequences were observed very rarely, whereas some public TCRs were present in many individuals. A further reported finding was that TCR beta sequences accurately predicted the HLA-A and HLA-B alleles for most subjects in the first cohort. The study gave a list of 150 to 200 TCR beta chains associated with cytomegalovirus. When HLA alleles, especially DR and DQ, strongly co-occurred, attributing TCR associations to individual alleles was difficult. In a later analysis, the rate of TCR association differed among HLA loci, with DRB1 alleles having the most associated TCRs and HLA-C alleles having the fewest. In vitro tests confirmed that a few of the cytomegalovirus-associated TCR beta chains recognize cytomegalovirus antigens. Because counts were too low, around 18 rarely observed V segments, including chromosome 9 orphons, were left out of the earlier analysis of approximately 580 of the donors. Compared with equally common non-associated chains, HLA-associated TCR beta chains in a later analysis were more clonally expanded and had lower generation probabilities. An association between a missense DCLRE1C variant and V-gene and J-gene trimming of TCR beta chains was found in a later genetic analysis and replicated in an independent cohort. According to the authors, the approach could potentially be generalized to other disease states and immunological phenotypes. The 87-base-pair reads could not distinguish some IMGT-functional V segments, including TRBV6-2 and TRBV6-3, so those segments were excluded. A cluster of highly shared sequence variants was judged likely to represent a technical artifact of the sequencing pipeline. CMV serostatus was the only immune exposure information available for the cohort. In an earlier analysis of some 550 of the donors, most TCR beta V segments were observed in productive rearrangements about 87% or about 30% of the time, broadly matching IMGT annotations. Specific HLA alleles were associated with 15,000 to 20,000 TCR beta sequences at a false discovery rate of 0.05 in a later analysis. Sequencing depth was assumed to be roughly uniform across donors in the presence/absence analyses, though that assumption may not hold. Most CMV-associated TCR beta chains appeared to be HLA-restricted in a later analysis, and the HLA associations seemed to be driven largely by CMV exposure. Linkage disequilibrium might explain the correlated functional status among segregating V segments, but an unknown experimental factor could not be excluded. The cohort was sequenced for TCR beta chains only, and without alpha or paired-chain data the features that could be detected were limited. In a later genetic analysis, fewer N-insertions in productive TCRs were reported among donors in an Asian-associated ancestry cluster than the approximately 670-donor mean. In a later analysis, several top co-occurrence clusters were reported to appear linked to parvovirus B19, influenza, CMV and Epstein-Barr virus. HLA typing was unavailable for some donors at each locus, so association tests used only the typed subset.

This TCR was recovered from a woman between 45 and 65 years old in good health and CMV-seropositive. The sequence links TRBV13 to TRBJ1-2, and TRBD1 may be the D gene, going by 5 matching bases. The sequencing sample was made of PBMCs. CDR3 loop: CASSFNHGQGPMGGYTF. The sequenced DNA: TGTGCCAGCAGCTTTAATCACGGGCAGGGTCCTATGGGGGGCTACACCTTC.